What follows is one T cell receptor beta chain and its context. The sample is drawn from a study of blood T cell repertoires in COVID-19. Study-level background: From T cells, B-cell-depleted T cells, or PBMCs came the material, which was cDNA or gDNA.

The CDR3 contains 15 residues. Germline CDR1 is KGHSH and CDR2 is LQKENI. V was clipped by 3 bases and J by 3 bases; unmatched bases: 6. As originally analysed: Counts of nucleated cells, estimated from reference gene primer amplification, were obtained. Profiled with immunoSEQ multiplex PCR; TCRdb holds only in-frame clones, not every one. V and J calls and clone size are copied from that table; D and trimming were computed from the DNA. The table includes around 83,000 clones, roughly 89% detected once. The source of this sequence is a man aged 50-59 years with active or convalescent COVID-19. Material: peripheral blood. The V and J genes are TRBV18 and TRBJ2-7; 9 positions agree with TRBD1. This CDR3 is CASSPRDREHYEQYF. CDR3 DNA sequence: TGTGCCAGCTCACCCCGGGACAGGGAACACTACGAGCAGTACTTC.